The text below deals with one T cell receptor (beta chain). The antigen remains undetermined. CDR3 size: 15 residues. V was pared by 4 bases and J by 6 bases, with 19 bases between. CDR1 is MNHEY and CDR2 is SMNVEV in the germline V gene (reference sequence). Only CD45RO-negative cells positively selected for CCR7 counted as naive CD8 cells, so terminally differentiated effector memory CD45RA+ cells were excluded. These data originate in a study of shared clonotypes between healthy human individuals. Study as a whole: Three CD4 naive, three CD4 memory, two CD8 naive and one CD8 memory plate were used per donor. Study-level findings and limits: Among non-shared clonotypes, generation probabilities were lower than among those shared by all four donors. Researchers found naive subsets generally carried larger estimated richness than memory subsets.

Assay used: immunoSEQ multiplex PCR; TCRdb lists only in-frame clones, some missing. Counted here are 2 million or so clones, approximately 94% occurring once; the ten biggest clones make up 0.9% to 1.4%. This chain connects TRBV27 to TRBJ2-7, with D perhaps TRBD1 or TRBD2 (5 bases each). The sample was naive CD8+ T cells sorted from blood. This TCR was sampled from a man younger than 35 in good health. As DNA, the CDR3 is TGTGCCAGCAGTTACAACCAGGGACGGTACCTCGAGCAGTACTTC. Translation: CASSYNQGRYLEQYF.